This TCR beta chain emerged from a study of cytomegalovirus exposure and HLA in healthy donors. General study findings and limits: With further analysis later on, most CMV-associated TCR beta chains appeared HLA-restricted. Prediction of most subjects' HLA-A and HLA-B alleles by TCR beta sequences was reportedly accurate.

This clone was seen just once. Its matching antigen is unknown. CDR3 length equals 17 residues. V was trimmed by 1 base and J by 1 base, leaving 15 bases between them. The V gene's germline CDR1 is SGDLS and CDR2 YYNGEE. The PCR made use of 60 Vbeta and 13 Jbeta primers. TCRdb's table, derived via immunoSEQ multiplex PCR, lists solely in-frame clones and lacks some. This table holds around 130,000 clones, less than 85% found once. The genes are TRBV9 and TRBJ1-5; D not resolved. Sample: PBMCs. The source is a male donor in good health and CMV-seronegative. The CDR3, as DNA: TGTGCCAGCAGCGTATTACAACAGTCGGTAAGCAATCAGCCCCAGCATTTT. Residues: CASSVLQQSVSNQPQHF.